This T cell receptor beta chain is drawn from a study of metastatic and nonmetastatic thyroid tumors. Study-wide points: Across blood and tumor, TCR beta diversity in malignant thyroid tumors was reportedly significantly higher than in benign nodules.

TCRdb re-called the PCR reads through MiXCR. This table has 15,000 to 20,000 clones, approximately 22% appearing once. The CDR3 is 12 amino acids long, termini counted. Germline CDR1 and CDR2: MNHNS and SASEGT. Thyroid surgery had not been preceded by any treatment in any patient. On this clone: Its specificity is not known. No conserved phenylalanine or tryptophan ends this CDR3, so it is likely a read error. The DNA is omitted, as the CDR3 cannot be located on it reliably, and the CDR3 follows TCRdb's listing.

The sequence was obtained from a male donor with papillary thyroid cancer or a benign thyroid nodule (not recorded which). Some clones in this sample may be carry-over from other donors' samples. What was sequenced was tumor tissue. The chain combines TRBV6-1 with TRBJ1-1; TRBD1, as called in the table, went unchecked against the DNA. The CDR3 reads CASSTGNTEALC.